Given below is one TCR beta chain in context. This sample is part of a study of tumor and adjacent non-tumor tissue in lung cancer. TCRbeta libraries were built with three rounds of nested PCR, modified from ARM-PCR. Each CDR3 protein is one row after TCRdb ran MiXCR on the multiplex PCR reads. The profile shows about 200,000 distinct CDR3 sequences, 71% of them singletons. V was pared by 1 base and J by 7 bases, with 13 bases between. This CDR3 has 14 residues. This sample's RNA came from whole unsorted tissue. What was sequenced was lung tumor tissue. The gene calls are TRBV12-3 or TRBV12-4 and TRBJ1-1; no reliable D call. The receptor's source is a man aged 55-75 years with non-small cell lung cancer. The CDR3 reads CASSLDIQAIEAFF. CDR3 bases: TGTGCCAGCAGTTTAGACATCCAGGCCATTGAAGCTTTCTTT.